This TCR beta chain was sequenced in a study of cytomegalovirus exposure and HLA in healthy donors. Background on the study: Of all 400 or so donors who were genotyped, 75% to 85% belonged to the Caucasian-associated ancestry cluster.

With 4 bases removed from V and 2 bases from J, the gap between germline ends came to 15 bases. The CDR3 is made up of 16 amino acids. Germline V lookup: CDR1 MNHNS, CDR2 SASEGT. Vbeta (60) and Jbeta (13) primers were used in the PCR. This table comes from immunoSEQ multiplex PCR, and its TCRdb copy is limited to in-frame clones, with some not included. The sample has more than 95,000 clones; 73% are singletons. In the case of this clone: Its antigen is unidentified.

General study results and limits: Specificity for CMV antigens was confirmed in vitro for a few of the CMV-associated chains. Investigators reported 164 TCR beta chains as tied to cytomegalovirus.

Donors in the study were healthy people who gave bone marrow. The chain links TRBV6-1 to TRBJ1-5, with D possibly matching TRBD1 (5 bases). The TCR originated in a man aged 55 to 70 in good health and CMV-seropositive. The sequencing sample was made of PBMCs. CDR3 sequence: CASSVWAGQGNQPQHF. The CDR3 DNA reads as TGTGCCAGCAGTGTTTGGGCAGGGCAGGGCAATCAGCCCCAGCATTTT.